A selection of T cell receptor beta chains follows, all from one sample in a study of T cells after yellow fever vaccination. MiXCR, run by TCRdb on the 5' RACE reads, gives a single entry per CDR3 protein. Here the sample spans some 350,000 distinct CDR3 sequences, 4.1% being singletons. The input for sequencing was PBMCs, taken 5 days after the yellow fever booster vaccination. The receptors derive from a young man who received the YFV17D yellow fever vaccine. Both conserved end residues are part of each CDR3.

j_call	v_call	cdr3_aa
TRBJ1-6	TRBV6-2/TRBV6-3	CASRNEDGYSPLHF
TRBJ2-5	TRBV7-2	CASSYLPTSGGGETQYF
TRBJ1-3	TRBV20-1	CSARLAGRLPGNTIYF
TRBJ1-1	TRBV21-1	CASSKRPGWANTEAFF
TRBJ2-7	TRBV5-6	CASSSLSGDTYEQYF
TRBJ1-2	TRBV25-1	CASSESRRGYTF
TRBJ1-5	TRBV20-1	CSAAGTGIDARHF
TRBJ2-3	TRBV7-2	CASSLPVGAGGSTDTQYF
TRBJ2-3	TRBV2	CATHERDRVTDTQYF
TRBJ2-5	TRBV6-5	CASSYGIGETQYF
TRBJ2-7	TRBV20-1	CSARQEGQVYEQYF
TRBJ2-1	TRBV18	CASSPDRAVRFF
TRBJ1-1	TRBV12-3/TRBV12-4	CASNWEESSAFF
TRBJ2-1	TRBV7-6	CASSPGPGLGVYNEQFF
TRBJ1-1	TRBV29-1	CSVRGQQPEAFF
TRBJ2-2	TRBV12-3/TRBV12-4	CASSLTWGSAGELFF
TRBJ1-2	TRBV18	CASSQSGRGNYGYTF
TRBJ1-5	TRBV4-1	CASSQVRTGGQPQHF
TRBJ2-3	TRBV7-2	CASSARTSGGINTDTQYF
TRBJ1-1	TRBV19	CASSMATLGTEAFF
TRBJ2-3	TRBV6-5	CASSLRGTTDTQYF
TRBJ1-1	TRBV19	CASSIVRADTEAFF
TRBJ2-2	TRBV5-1	CASSLGGTSNTGELFF
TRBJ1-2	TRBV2	CARGDRSLNYGYTF
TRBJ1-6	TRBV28	CASTVATDSPLHF
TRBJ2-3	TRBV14	CASSQDIAGGSDTQYF
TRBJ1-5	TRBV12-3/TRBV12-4	CASSIRPGALQPQHF
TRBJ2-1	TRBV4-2	CASSQDVGTGGHEQFF
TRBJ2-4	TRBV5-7	CARRGLAKNIQYF
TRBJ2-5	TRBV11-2	CASSSRGEQETQYF
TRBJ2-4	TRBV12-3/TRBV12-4	CASSLARPGLAGGPRNIQYF
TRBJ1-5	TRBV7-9	CASSTDRDSNQPQHF
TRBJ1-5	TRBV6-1	CASSVDRSWDQPQHF
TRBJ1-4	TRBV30	CAWIGATNEKLFF
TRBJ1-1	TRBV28	CASSLWGVRNTEAFF
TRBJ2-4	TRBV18	CASSPKTGRAKNIQYF
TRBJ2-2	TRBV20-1	CSASAPLNTGELFF
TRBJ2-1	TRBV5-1	CASSLPASGVMGNEQFF
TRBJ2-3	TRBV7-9	CASSPRDYKYPYTQYF
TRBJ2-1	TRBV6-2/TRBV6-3	CASSHPGTSGATQFF
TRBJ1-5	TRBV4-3	CASSQHQGAGQPQHF
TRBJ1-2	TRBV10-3	CAIREARQGDGYTF